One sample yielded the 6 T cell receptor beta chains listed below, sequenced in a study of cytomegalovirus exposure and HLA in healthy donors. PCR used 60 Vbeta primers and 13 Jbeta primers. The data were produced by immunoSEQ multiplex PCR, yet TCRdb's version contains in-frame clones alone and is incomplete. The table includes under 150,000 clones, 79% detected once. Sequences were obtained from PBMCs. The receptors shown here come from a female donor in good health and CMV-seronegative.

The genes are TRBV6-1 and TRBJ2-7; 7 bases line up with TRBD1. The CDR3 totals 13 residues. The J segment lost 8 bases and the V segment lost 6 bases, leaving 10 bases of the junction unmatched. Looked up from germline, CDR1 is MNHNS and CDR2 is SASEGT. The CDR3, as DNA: TGTGCCAGCAGAGGACAGGAGACCGGCAAGCAGTACTTC. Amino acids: CASRGQETGKQYF.

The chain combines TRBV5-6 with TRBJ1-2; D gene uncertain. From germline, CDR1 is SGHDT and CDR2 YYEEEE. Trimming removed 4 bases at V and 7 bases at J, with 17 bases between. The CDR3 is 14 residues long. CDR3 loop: CASSPIGGSGGYTF. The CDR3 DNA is TGTGCCAGCAGCCCCATTGGAGGGTCCGGTGGCTACACCTTC. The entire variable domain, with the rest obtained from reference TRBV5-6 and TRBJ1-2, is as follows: DAGVTQSPTHLIKTRGQQVTLRCSPKSGHDTVSWYQQALGQGPQFIFQYYEEEERQRGNFPDRFSGHQFPNYSSELNVNALLLGDSALYLCASSPIGGSGGYTFGSGTRLTVV.

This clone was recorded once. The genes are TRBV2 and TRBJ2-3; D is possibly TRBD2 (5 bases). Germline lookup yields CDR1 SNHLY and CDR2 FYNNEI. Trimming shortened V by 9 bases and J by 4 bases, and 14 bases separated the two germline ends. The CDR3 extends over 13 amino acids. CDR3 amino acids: CASLAPPPDTQYF. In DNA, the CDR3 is TGTGCCAGTCTAGCCCCTCCCCCAGATACGCAGTATTTT.

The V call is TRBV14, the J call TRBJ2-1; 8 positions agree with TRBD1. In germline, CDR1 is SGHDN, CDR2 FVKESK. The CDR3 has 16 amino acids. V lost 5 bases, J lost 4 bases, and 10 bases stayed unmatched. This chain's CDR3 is CASSAFSGGRYNEQFF. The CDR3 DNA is TGTGCCAGCAGCGCCTTTTCAGGGGGCAGGTACAATGAGCAGTTCTTC.

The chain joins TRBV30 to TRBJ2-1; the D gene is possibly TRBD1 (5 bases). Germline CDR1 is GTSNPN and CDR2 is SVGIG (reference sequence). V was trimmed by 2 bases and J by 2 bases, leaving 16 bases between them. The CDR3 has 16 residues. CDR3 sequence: CAWSWGLGDPYNEQFF. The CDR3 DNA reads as TGTGCCTGGAGTTGGGGCCTGGGCGACCCCTACAATGAGCAGTTCTTC.

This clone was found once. CDR3 in amino acids: CASSPQAGLQGANYEQYF. The DNA of the CDR3 is TGTGCCAGCAGTCCTCAGGCGGGCCTACAGGGAGCGAACTACGAGCAGTACTTC. The V gene is TRBV25-1, the J gene TRBJ2-7; perhaps TRBD1 as D (6 bases). The V gene lost 5 bases and the J gene lost 3 bases, with 26 bases spanning the gap. Germline values: CDR1 MGHDK, CDR2 SYGVNS. This CDR3 contains 18 residues.